Following are 29 T cell receptor beta chains from one sample sequenced in a study of identifying expanded T cells in peripheral blood. Method: immunoSEQ multiplex PCR; TCRdb's copy keeps in-frame clones and lacks some. This table has tens of thousands of clones, roughly 81% appearing once. Material: blood. These receptors were obtained from a person aged 18 to 75 in good health.

There are a few counts of this clone. This chain links TRBV18 with TRBJ1-5; 7 nucleotides line up with TRBD1. The germline V gene encodes CDR1 KGHSH and CDR2 LQKENI. The CDR3 extends over 16 amino acids. The V segment lost 5 bases and the J segment 2 bases; nucleotides outside the gene matches: 9. Written as DNA, the CDR3 is TGTGCCAGCTCATCTAACAGGGGCGGGGGCAATCAGCCCCAGCATTTT. Protein sequence: CASSSNRGGGNQPQHF. Drawing the rest from reference TRBV18 and TRBJ1-5, the complete variable domain is NAGVMQNPRHLVRRRGQEARLRCSPMKGHSHVYWYRQLPEEGLKFMVYLQKENIIDESGMPKERFSAEFPKEGPSILRIQQVVRGDSAAYFCASSSNRGGGNQPQHFGDGTRLSIL.

The chain links TRBV4-1 to TRBJ2-5; TRBD1 matches at 9 bases. Germline trimming cut 1 base from V and 6 bases from J; bases unmatched to any gene: 3. The CDR3 spans 14 residues. Germline V gene data show CDR1 as MGHRA and CDR2 as YSYEKL. The CDR3 DNA sequence: TGCGCCAGCAGCCAAGGACAGGGGGGAAAGACCCAGTACTTC. This gives the protein CASSQGQGGKTQYF.

This clone appeared once. J is TRBJ1-2 and V is TRBV11-2, with 7 bases matching TRBD1. From germline, CDR1 is SGHAT and CDR2 FQNNGV. J gave up 4 bases and V 1 base, and 6 bases lay outside the gene matches. This CDR3 is built from 15 residues. CDR3 nucleotides: TGTGCCAGCAGCTTAGGACAGGGCGTCTCCTATGGCTACACCTTC. Translated, it gives CASSLGQGVSYGYTF.

This clone was observed a single time. The V call is TRBV6-6, the J call TRBJ1-2; the D is unclear. Germline V gene sequence: CDR1 MNHNY, CDR2 SVGAGI (reference sequence). CDR3 length equals 15 residues. Trimming pared 2 bases from V and 3 bases from J, leaving 13 bases between. This chain's CDR3 is CASSYAGDRHYGYTF. As DNA, the CDR3 is TGTGCCAGCAGTTACGCCGGGGATCGGCACTATGGCTACACCTTC.

The chain combines TRBV7-9 with TRBJ1-6, with 9 bases that match TRBD1. The junction had 15 bases not matched to a gene; V was cut back by 3 bases and J by 9 bases. The CDR3 spans 18 residues. Germline V gene data show CDR1 as SEHNR and CDR2 as FQNEAQ (reference sequence). The CDR3 is CASSFRAEGQGSFSPLHF. CDR3 bases: TGTGCCAGCAGCTTTAGGGCCGAAGGACAGGGGAGTTTTTCACCCCTCCACTTT.

V gene TRBV2 combines with J gene TRBJ2-2, with 10 bases lining up with TRBD2. The CDR3 contains 15 residues. Germline loops: CDR1 SNHLY, CDR2 FYNNEI. Unmatched junction bases numbered 9, after V lost 7 bases and J lost 7 bases. The CDR3 here is CASMVAGGVGGELFF. The CDR3 DNA reads as TGTGCCAGCATGGTAGCGGGGGGCGTCGGCGGGGAGCTGTTTTTT. Variable domain in full (rest from reference TRBV2 and TRBJ2-2): EPEVTQTPSHQVTQMGQEVILRCVPISNHLYFYWYRQILGQKVEFLVSFYNNEISEKSEIFDDQFSVERPDGSNFTLKIRSTKLEDSAMYFCASMVAGGVGGELFFGEGSRLTVL.

The gene calls are TRBV9 and TRBJ2-7, with TRBD2 matching over 11 bases. Germline loops: CDR1 SGDLS, CDR2 YYNGEE. This CDR3 has 14 residues. The V gene end was trimmed by 3 bases and the J gene end by 1 base; junction bases not matched to a gene: 0. The CDR3 spells CASSASGGSYEQYF. The CDR3 region has the DNA TGTGCCAGCAGCGCTAGCGGGGGGTCCTACGAGCAGTACTTC.

The J gene is TRBJ1-2, the V gene TRBV7-2, with a weak D call TRBD1 (6 bases). There are 13 residues in the CDR3. The V gene lost 6 bases and the J gene lost 5 bases, with 13 bases spanning the gap. CDR1 and CDR2 from the germline V gene are SGHTA and FQGNSA. CDR3 loop: CASSPGQLYGYTF. CDR3 coding DNA: TGTGCCAGCAGTCCTGGACAGCTATATGGCTACACCTTC.

The V gene is TRBV7-9, the J gene TRBJ1-1, with a weak D call TRBD1 (5 bases). The V end was cut by 3 bases, the J end by 5 bases, with 13 bases between. The CDR3 has 14 amino acids. Per germline, CDR1 SEHNR and CDR2 FQNEAQ (reference sequence). The CDR3 coding sequence is TGTGCCAGCAGCTTGGGTTCAGGGCATACTGAAGCTTTCTTT. Protein product: CASSLGSGHTEAFF.

The genes are TRBV6-5 and TRBJ1-5, with unresolved D. The germline V gene has CDR1 MNHEY and CDR2 SVGAGI. V dropped 7 bases and J dropped 4 bases, with 11 bases sitting between them. The CDR3 has 13 amino acids. The CDR3 nucleotides are TGTGCCAGCAAGGATCGTCTAAATCAGCCCCAGCATTTT. It encodes CASKDRLNQPQHF.

The chain links TRBV7-6 to TRBJ2-2; the D gene is possibly TRBD2 (5 bases). Trimming pared 5 bases from V and 4 bases from J, leaving 14 bases between. Germline V gene lookup returns CDR1 SGHVS and CDR2 FNYEAQ. CDR3 length equals 15 residues. CDR3 amino acids: CASSQTQAGTGELFF. The CDR3, as DNA: TGTGCCAGCAGCCAGACCCAGGCGGGCACCGGGGAGCTGTTTTTT.

The rearrangement joins TRBV5-4 to TRBJ1-1; D uncertain. The CDR3 length is 14 residues. V was shortened by 1 base and J by 8 bases, with 15 bases between the two germline ends. Germline assignment: CDR1 SGHNT and CDR2 YYREEE (reference sequence). The CDR3 nucleotides are TGTGCCAGCAGCTTGTCCGTAATTCAGGACGAAGCTTTCTTT. This codes for CASSLSVIQDEAFF.

This clone was counted once. The rearrangement links TRBV7-9 to TRBJ2-7; a possible D gene is TRBD1 (6 bases). Germline CDR1 SEHNR, CDR2 FQNEAQ (reference sequence). The CDR3 extends over 14 amino acids. The germline V and J ends were trimmed by 3 bases and 2 bases, with 11 bases remaining between them. Here the CDR3 reads CASSLDSRTYEQYF. In nucleotides, the CDR3 is TGTGCCAGCAGCTTGGACAGCCGGACCTACGAGCAGTACTTC.

The chain carries TRBV15 and TRBJ1-4; D may be TRBD1 (5 bases). Germline V gene lookup returns CDR1 LNHNV and CDR2 YYDKDF (reference sequence). The ends were cut back, 0 bases at V and 8 bases at J, with 22 bases in the middle. The CDR3 extends over 18 amino acids. CDR3 DNA sequence: TGTGCCACCAGCAGAGATCGAGCCACAGGAAACAGGCGAGAAAAACTGTTTTTT. The encoded protein is CATSRDRATGNRREKLFF.

The rearrangement joins TRBV5-4 to TRBJ1-1; D is undetermined. The V and J ends lost 4 bases and 0 bases respectively, with 13 bases between them. CDR3 length: 15 residues. Germline V lookup: CDR1 SGHNT, CDR2 YYREEE (reference sequence). CDR3 DNA sequence: TGTGCCAGCAGCCCTTACAGTTCGATGAACACTGAAGCTTTCTTT. Its protein product is CASSPYSSMNTEAFF.

The V gene is TRBV5-8, the J gene TRBJ1-6, with TRBD1 as a possible D gene (5 bases). Trimming cost V 6 bases and J 5 bases, with 18 bases left between them. The length of the CDR3 is 16 residues. Germline V gene data show CDR1 as SGHTS and CDR2 as YDEGEE. CDR3 DNA sequence: TGTGCCAGCACCCCCCACCAGGGTGGGCATAATTCACCCCTCCACTTT. It translates to CASTPHQGGHNSPLHF.

The chain combines TRBV30 with TRBJ2-7; possible D gene TRBD2, 6 bases. V gave up 0 bases and J gave up 1 base, with 10 bases separating them. The CDR3 totals 14 residues. Per germline, CDR1 GTSNPN and CDR2 SVGIG (reference sequence). The CDR3 DNA follows: TGTGCCTGGAGTGTAAGTGGAGGGTCCTACGAGCAGTACTTC. Its translation: CAWSVSGGSYEQYF.

CDR3 DNA sequence: TGTGCCAGCAGGCTACAAAGGGCCCTCTCTGGGGCCAACGTCCTGACTTTC. Its protein product is CASRLQRALSGANVLTF. V usage is TRBV7-8 and J usage is TRBJ2-6; D uncertain. V shed 6 bases and J shed 0 bases, with 15 bases lying between them. There are 17 residues in the CDR3. Germline CDR1 and CDR2: SGHVS and FQNEAQ.

Regarding this clone: The sample contains more than one DNA sequence encoding this CDR3. The chain joins TRBV9 to TRBJ2-2, with D hard to call. The CDR3 is made up of 12 amino acids. Germline V gene sequence: CDR1 SGDLS, CDR2 YYNGEE. The V gene lost 5 bases and the J gene lost 3 bases, with 5 bases spanning the gap. The CDR3 DNA reads TGTGCCAGCAGTGGAGACACCGGGGAGCTGTTTTTT. Translating it yields CASSGDTGELFF.

This sequence joins TRBV7-9 and TRBJ2-3; TRBD1 aligns across 7 bases. Germline V gene lookup returns CDR1 SEHNR and CDR2 FQNEAQ (reference sequence). CDR3 length equals 12 residues. V lost 5 bases to trimming and J lost 11 bases; unmatched junction nucleotides: 7. DNA of the CDR3: TGTGCCAGCAGCCCTCGACAGGGAAGGCAGTATTTT. It specifies CASSPRQGRQYF.

This clone has a single count. The V call is TRBV7-2, the J call TRBJ1-5, with D uncertain. Germline V CDR1 and CDR2: SGHTA, FQGNSA. V was pared by 2 bases and J by 9 bases, with 11 bases between. The CDR3 sequence is 13 residues long. The CDR3 reads CASSLRSVGPQHF. CDR3 in DNA: TGTGCCAGCAGCTTAAGAAGTGTCGGGCCCCAGCATTTT.

This chain uses TRBV6-5 with TRBJ2-2, with D hard to call. The CDR3 has 14 amino acids. V lost 5 bases to trimming and J lost 2 bases, with 9 bases between them. Germline V gene sequence: CDR1 MNHEY, CDR2 SVGAGI. CDR3 coding DNA: TGTGCCAGCAGTGGTCAGCTTAACACCGGGGAGCTGTTTTTT. Translation gives CASSGQLNTGELFF.

This clone appeared a few times. The chain carries TRBV12-5 and TRBJ2-1, with 7 bases identical to TRBD2. CDR1 is LGHNT and CDR2 is FRNRAP in the germline V gene. Trimming removed 6 bases from V and 2 bases from J; junction bases left unmatched: 4. This CDR3 is built from 14 residues. This CDR3 reads CASGGGNPYNEQFF. Written as DNA, the CDR3 is TGTGCTAGTGGGGGGGGGAATCCCTACAATGAGCAGTTCTTC.

The genes are TRBV5-1 and TRBJ2-5; no firm D call. Germline assignment: CDR1 SGHRS and CDR2 YFSETQ. Trimming removed 3 bases at V and 2 bases at J, with 14 bases between. The CDR3 covers 15 residues. The CDR3 DNA reads as TGCGCCAGCAGCTCTTCTAGACCGCCACAAGAGACCCAGTACTTC. Translation gives CASSSSRPPQETQYF. Using reference TRBV5-1 and TRBJ2-5 for the parts outside the CDR3, the full variable domain is KAGVTQTPRYLIKTRGQQVTLSCSPISGHRSVSWYQQTPGQGLQFLFEYFSETQRNKGNFPGRFSGRQFSNSRSEMNVSTLELGDSALYLCASSSSRPPQETQYFGPGTRLLVL.

This chain links TRBV12-5 with TRBJ1-2; 9 bases fit TRBD1. The germline CDR1 and CDR2 sequences are LGHNT and FRNRAP. The CDR3 runs to 17 residues. Trimming cost V 5 bases and J 7 bases; bases outside gene matches: 17. CDR3 residues: CASGGRRRDREDSGYTF. In nucleotides, the CDR3 is TGTGCTAGTGGTGGGAGACGCCGGGACAGGGAGGACTCTGGCTACACCTTC.

The V gene is TRBV5-1, the J gene TRBJ1-1; D possibly corresponds to TRBD1 (5 bases). The CDR3 runs 15 residues. Trimming left V 3 bases short and J 1 base short, with 13 bases between. In germline, CDR1 is SGHRS, CDR2 YFSETQ. CDR3 sequence reads: CASSSNPGPNTEAFF. CDR3 DNA sequence: TGCGCCAGCAGCTCAAACCCGGGGCCGAACACTGAAGCTTTCTTT.

The chain employs TRBV19 and TRBJ2-5; 8 positions agree with TRBD2. V was clipped by 6 bases and J by 4 bases; unmatched bases: 16. Germline CDR1 and CDR2: LNHDA and SQIVND (reference sequence). This CDR3 is 17 amino acids long. In nucleotides, the CDR3 is TGTGCCAGTAGCCCCTCCCACACCGGGGGGGGCTCAGAGACCCAGTACTTC. This codes for CASSPSHTGGGSETQYF.

The rearrangement uses TRBV6-1 and TRBJ2-7, with D unresolved. This CDR3 comprises 15 residues. CDR1 is MNHNS and CDR2 is SASEGT in the germline V gene. V was trimmed by 2 bases and J by 0 bases, leaving 11 bases between them. The CDR3 region has the DNA TGTGCCAGCAGTGAAATTTACCTGGCCTCCTACGAGCAGTACTTC. Its protein is CASSEIYLASYEQYF.

The chain is built from TRBV5-1 and TRBJ2-2; 10 bases are a match to TRBD2. CDR3 length: 15 amino acids. Germline trimming cut 5 bases from V and 5 bases from J; bases unmatched to any gene: 6. CDR1 SGHRS and CDR2 YFSETQ come from the germline V gene. The CDR3 loop reads CASRPGTSVTGELFF. The CDR3 bases are TGCGCCAGCAGACCCGGGACTAGCGTTACCGGGGAGCTGTTTTTT.